This T cell receptor beta chain was sequenced for a study of cytomegalovirus exposure and HLA in healthy donors. Study background: Roughly 180 million T cells yielded roughly 120 million unique TCR beta sequences in earlier analysis.

Study results and caveats: For most TCR sequences rarity was the rule, although some public TCRs occurred in many donors. 150 to 200 TCR beta chains were listed as cytomegalovirus-associated. A few CMV-associated chains were confirmed in vitro to be specific for CMV antigens.

Per germline, CDR1 MNHNS and CDR2 SASEGT. There are 15 residues in the CDR3. About this clone: Its target is unknown.

PCR primers comprised 60 Vbeta and 13 Jbeta primers. Measured with immunoSEQ multiplex PCR; TCRdb has only the in-frame clones, and not every one. The table records about 190,000 clones, 81% of them present only once. The sample consisted of PBMCs. V is TRBV6-1 and J is TRBJ2-5; D may be TRBD1 (6 bases). The DNA end is a closer match to TRBJ2-7, so the J assignment may be wrong. The sequence came from a woman in her 30s in good health and CMV-seronegative. CDR3 nucleotide sequence: TGTGCCAGCACGCTAAGTTCAGGGGTATCCTACGAGCAGTACTTC. Translation: CASTLSSGVSYEQYF.